The rows below give T cell receptor beta chains drawn from one sample of a study of shared clonotypes between healthy human individuals. Sequenced by immunoSEQ multiplex PCR; TCRdb stores in-frame clones only, minus some. The table includes about 2.2 million clones, just over 90% detected once. The sample taken for sequencing was naive CD8+ T cells from PBMCs. These receptors originate from a man between 18 and 29 years old in good health. Some clones in this sample may be carry-over from other donors' samples. The CDR3 runs from the conserved cysteine through the conserved F or W. Fields, in order: J gene, D gene, V gene, CDR3 DNA, CDR3 protein. The D gene is left open where the match is weak.

TRBJ1-1,-,TRBV19,TGTGCCAGTAGTATTGACAGTGAGGCCATGAACACTGAAGCTTTCTTT,CASSIDSEAMNTEAFF
TRBJ2-1,-,TRBV30,TGTGCCTGGAGGGAGGGGAGCTCCTACAATGAGCAGTTCTTC,CAWREGSSYNEQFF
TRBJ2-6,-,TRBV27,TGTGCCAGCAGTTTATCCGTCCGGGGGGCCAACGTCCTGACTTTC,CASSLSVRGANVLTF
TRBJ2-1,TRBD2,TRBV11-2,TGTGCCAGCAGCCCGACGGGACTAGCGGGAAATGAGCAGTTCTTC,CASSPTGLAGNEQFF
TRBJ2-7,-,TRBV5-1,TGCGCCAGCAGCTTAGGATCTGGTAAATCCTACGAGCAGTACTTC,CASSLGSGKSYEQYF
TRBJ2-1,TRBD2,TRBV7-9,TGTGCCCCGCAGAGGACTAGCGGGATCGAGCAGTTCTTC,CAPQRTSGIEQFF
TRBJ2-6,-,TRBV7-8,TGTGCCAGCACCCCCGGGGCCAACGTCCTGACTTTC,CASTPGANVLTF
TRBJ1-1,-,TRBV9,TGTGCCAGCAGCGCCGAGGGGAGGGGTAGGAACACTGAAGCTTTCTTT,CASSAEGRGRNTEAFF
TRBJ2-7,TRBD1,TRBV28,TGTGCCAGCGCTGCGGACAGGGAACTACCCTACGAGCAGTACTTC,CASAADRELPYEQYF
TRBJ2-7,-,TRBV28,TGTGCCAGCTGTCTAGTTGGGAGACAGTACTTC,CASCLVGRQYF
TRBJ1-5,-,TRBV7-9,TGTGCCAGCAGCCCCGATTCAGGCCAGCCCCAGCATTTT,CASSPDSGQPQHF
TRBJ2-7,-,TRBV7-9,TGTGCCAGCAGCCCTATGAGATACGAGCAGTACTTC,CASSPMRYEQYF
TRBJ2-5,-,TRBV6-5,TGTGCCAGCAGTTACTCGAGTATAGGAGAGACCCAGTACTTC,CASSYSSIGETQYF